This T cell receptor beta chain was captured by sequencing in a study of blood T cell repertoires in COVID-19. As for the study in general: PBMCs, B-cell-depleted T cells, or T cells were the source of the cDNA or gDNA that made up the material.

The ends were cut back, 0 bases at V and 6 bases at J, with 12 bases in the middle. Germline assignment: CDR1 MNHNS and CDR2 SASEGT. The CDR3 has 15 amino acids. The protocol was immunoSEQ multiplex PCR, while the TCRdb copy is restricted to in-frame clones and leaves out a portion. Here the sample spans about 80,000 clones, more than 70% being singletons. The TCR comes from a man between 65 and 85 years old with active or convalescent COVID-19. The sample consisted of peripheral blood. This chain connects TRBV6-1 to TRBJ1-5, with D hard to call. In nucleotides, the CDR3 is TGTGCCAGCAGTGAAGCTGCCGAACGGGGTCAGCCCCAGCATTTT. Protein sequence: CASSEAAERGQPQHF.